The T cell receptor beta chain under discussion was sequenced for a study of CD8 T cells in ankylosing spondylitis. Study-level points and caveats: Eight or nine highly homologous variants formed a TCR beta motif that appeared characteristic of ankylosing spondylitis blood.

MiXCR, run by TCRdb on the 5' RACE reads, gives a single entry per CDR3 protein. The data hold roughly 700,000 distinct CDR3 sequences, with 15% to 20% observed a single time. This clonotype has only a few counts. What it recognizes is unknown. The receptor's source is a male donor with ankylosing spondylitis. Sequenced: blood, either unsorted or a sorted T cell fraction (not recorded which).

The chain's CDR3 is CASSLAPGGDTQYF. The CDR3 region has the DNA TGTGCCAGCAGCTTAGCCCCCGGAGGGGATACGCAGTATTTT. This rearrangement joins TRBV11-2 to TRBJ2-3, with a weak D call TRBD2 (6 bases). Germline CDR1 reads SGHAT; CDR2 reads FQNNGV. V gave up 1 base and J gave up 6 bases, with 11 bases separating them. The CDR3 consists of 14 residues.